This entry lists 30 T cell receptor beta chains sequenced from one sample in a study of beta chain features in type 1 diabetes. Investigators reverse transcribed all isolated RNA, so they sequenced expressed TCRB transcripts. The method was immunoSEQ multiplex PCR; TCRdb's version includes in-frame clones alone and lacks a portion of them. Of more than 130,000 clones listed, about 7% are singletons. Sequencing input: central memory CD4+ T cells from blood. These receptors were obtained from a young woman in good health.

This chain connects TRBV6-4 to TRBJ1-1; D gene uncertain. Germline CDR1 reads MRHNA; CDR2 reads SNTAGT. The CDR3 sequence is 13 residues long. Between the trimmed V and J ends, which lost 4 bases and 7 bases, there was a span of 13 bases. The chain's CDR3 is CASSVQPGSEAFF. The CDR3 bases are TGTGCCAGCAGTGTCCAACCCGGGAGTGAAGCTTTCTTT.

A few counts support this clone. The chain is built from TRBV11-2 and TRBJ1-2, with 9 bases aligning to TRBD1. With 2 bases clipped from V and 6 bases from J, the junction kept 4 bases outside the gene matches. Germline-derived CDR1 and CDR2 are SGHAT and FQNNGV. This CDR3 has 14 amino acids. The CDR3, as DNA: TGTGCCAGCAGCTTAACAGGGGGCGCAAATGGCTACACCTTC. Its translation: CASSLTGGANGYTF.

In this sample, this clone turned up a few times. The J gene is TRBJ1-1, the V gene TRBV27, with a tentative D call TRBD1 (5 bases). Between the trimmed V and J ends, which lost 5 bases and 3 bases, there was a span of 13 bases. Germline loops: CDR1 MNHEY, CDR2 SMNVEV (reference sequence). The CDR3 sequence is 14 residues long. The CDR3 is CASSTTDIYTEAFF. The CDR3 DNA is TGTGCCAGCAGTACGACGGACATCTACACTGAAGCTTTCTTT.

The chain links TRBV4-1 to TRBJ2-2; TRBD1 aligns across 10 bases. The length of the CDR3 is 17 residues. In germline, CDR1 is MGHRA, CDR2 YSYEKL. The trim removed 1 base at V and 9 bases at J, leaving 11 bases unmatched. The DNA of the CDR3 is TGCGCCAGCAGCCAAGCTTCCGGGACAGGGGATCTACGGGAGCTGTTTTTT. Protein product: CASSQASGTGDLRELFF.

The chain recombines TRBV7-8 with TRBJ2-3, with TRBD2 matching 7 bases. The CDR3 covers 15 residues. CDR1 and CDR2 from the germline V gene are SGHVS and FQNEAQ. The ends lost 2 bases at V and 8 bases at J; junction bases unmatched: 10. The CDR3 DNA reads TGTGCCAGCAGCTTAATGTGGGGGGGGTCGGGTACGCAGTATTTT. Its translation is CASSLMWGGSGTQYF.

This clone came up a few times. The CDR3 is CASSPRGSGTEAFF. DNA of the CDR3: TGTGCCAGCTCACCACGGGGCTCGGGTACTGAAGCTTTCTTT. This chain joins TRBV18 and TRBJ1-1, with D possibly TRBD1 on 5 matching bases. Germline values: CDR1 KGHSH, CDR2 LQKENI. The CDR3 extends over 14 amino acids. The V end lost 1 base, the J end lost 5 bases, and 11 bases lay between the germline ends.

A few counts support this clone. The V call is TRBV4-2, the J call TRBJ1-5; D is ambiguous. The CDR3 has 16 residues. Looked up from germline, CDR1 is LGHNA and CDR2 is YNFKEQ. The V gene lost 0 bases and the J gene lost 7 bases, with 16 bases spanning the gap. The CDR3 DNA reads as TGTGCCAGCAGCCAAGATTGGGAGGCCAGAGAGCAGCCCCAGCATTTT. It encodes CASSQDWEAREQPQHF.

This clone has ten or more counts. The rearrangement uses TRBV7-9 and TRBJ1-3; no firm D call. CDR3 size: 17 residues. Trimming took 4 bases from V and 0 from J, leaving 16 bases between them. The germline CDR1 and CDR2 sequences are SEHNR and FQNEAQ (reference sequence). The DNA for the CDR3 is TGTGCCAGCAGCTCCCGTCCAGGTGCGATCTCTGGAAACACCATATATTTT. It codes for CASSSRPGAISGNTIYF.

The chain combines TRBV7-2 with TRBJ1-5; D is perhaps TRBD1 (5 bases). The CDR3 extends over 16 amino acids. Germline V lookup: CDR1 SGHTA, CDR2 FQGNSA. Trimming left V 3 bases short and J 1 base short, with 13 bases between. The CDR3 DNA reads as TGTGCCAGCAGCTTGCACGACAGCTTGAGCAATCAGCCCCAGCATTTT. Amino acid sequence: CASSLHDSLSNQPQHF.

J is TRBJ2-2 and V is TRBV27, with 7 bases aligning to TRBD1. With V trimmed by 1 base and J by 0 bases, 2 bases remained unmatched. This CDR3 has 16 amino acids. The germline CDR1 and CDR2 sequences are MNHEY and SMNVEV (reference sequence). The CDR3 protein is CASSLLQGANTGELFF. The DNA of the CDR3 is TGTGCCAGCAGTTTATTGCAGGGGGCGAACACCGGGGAGCTGTTTTTT.

The chain couples TRBV7-2 to TRBJ2-1; 7 bases map to TRBD2. The CDR3 is made up of 16 amino acids. Germline CDR1 reads SGHTA; CDR2 reads FQGNSA. J gave up 4 bases and V 5 bases, and 11 bases lay outside the gene matches. The DNA for the CDR3 is TGTGCCAGCAGCCAGAGAGGGAGGGCAACTTACAATGAGCAGTTCTTC. Translating gives CASSQRGRATYNEQFF. The full variable domain, in which reference TRBV7-2 and TRBJ2-1 provide the parts outside the CDR3, is GAGVSQSPSNKVTEKGKDVELRCDPISGHTALYWYRQSLGQGLEFLIYFQGNSAPDKSGLPSDRFSAERTGGSVSTLTIQRTQQEDSAVYLCASSQRGRATYNEQFFGPGTRLTVL.

This clone was picked up a small number of times. V is TRBV19 and J is TRBJ1-2; D not resolved. Trimming took off 10 bases at V and 2 bases at J, with 14 bases between the two ends. This CDR3 has 13 amino acids. Germline V gene lookup returns CDR1 LNHDA and CDR2 SQIVND (reference sequence). For the CDR3, the DNA is TGTGCCACAATGAGGACGGGGAACTATGGCTACACCTTC. Translating gives CATMRTGNYGYTF. Full variable domain (remainder filled in from reference TRBV19 and TRBJ1-2): DGGITQSPKYLFRKEGQNVTLSCEQNLNHDAMYWYRQDPGQGLRLIYYSQIVNDFQKGDIAEGYSVSREKKESFPLTVTSAQKNPTAFYLCATMRTGNYGYTFGSGTRLTVV.

The J gene is TRBJ2-3, the V gene TRBV19; TRBD2 aligns across 8 bases. The CDR3 covers 14 residues. V was clipped by 7 bases and J by 5 bases; unmatched bases: 8. Germline V CDR1 and CDR2: LNHDA, SQIVND (reference sequence). CDR3 bases: TGTGCCAGTAACCAACCGGGGGGGGGAGATACGCAGTATTTT. Translated: CASNQPGGGDTQYF.

This clone showed up just a few times. This rearrangement joins TRBV7-3 to TRBJ2-4; a possible D gene is TRBD1 (6 bases). Germline CDR1 and CDR2: SGHTA and FQGTGA. The CDR3 runs to 16 residues. V lost 5 bases and J 1 base, leaving 15 bases between the germline ends. CDR3 loop: CASSLQGGIAKNIQYF. DNA for the CDR3: TGTGCCAGCAGCCTCCAAGGGGGTATCGCCAAAAACATTCAGTACTTC.

The sample holds a few counts of this clone. This chain joins TRBV11-2 and TRBJ1-1; 7 positions match TRBD1. The J segment lost 8 bases and the V segment lost 1 base, leaving 16 bases of the junction unmatched. Germline CDR1 SGHAT, CDR2 FQNNGV. This CDR3 has 17 amino acids. CDR3 residues: CASSLVSPGQLTQEAFF. CDR3 in DNA: TGTGCCAGCAGCTTAGTTTCCCCGGGACAGCTTACACAAGAAGCTTTCTTT.

The chain recombines TRBV28 with TRBJ1-2, with D maybe TRBD1 (6 bases). The CDR3 loop spans 15 amino acids. Germline V lookup: CDR1 MDHEN, CDR2 SYDVKM. V was cut by 5 bases and J by 7 bases, with 20 bases left in between. The CDR3 bases are TGTGCCAGCAGTCCCCAGAGGTCAGGGGATTCTGGCTACACCTTC. It encodes CASSPQRSGDSGYTF.

The chain combines TRBV7-2 with TRBJ2-3; 8 nucleotides align to TRBD2. Per the germline V gene, CDR1 is SGHTA and CDR2 is FQGNSA. Trimming at V came to 3 bases and at J to 7 bases, leaving 6 bases not matched to a gene. This CDR3 spans 14 amino acids. The CDR3 region is CASSFSGSQNTQYF. CDR3 sequence (DNA): TGTGCCAGCAGCTTCAGCGGGAGTCAGAATACGCAGTATTTT.

A few counts support this clone. The CDR3 DNA sequence: TGTGCCTGGAGTGTACAGGGGACTAGCGGTTATACGCAGTATTTT. Translated: CAWSVQGTSGYTQYF. The chain joins TRBV30 to TRBJ2-3; 11 bases fit TRBD2. Germline V gene lookup returns CDR1 GTSNPN and CDR2 SVGIG (reference sequence). Trimming removed 0 bases from V and 7 bases from J; junction bases left unmatched: 6. The CDR3 totals 15 residues. Full variable domain (missing parts from reference TRBV30 and TRBJ2-3): SQTIHQWPATLVQPVGSPLSLECTVEGTSNPNLYWYRQAAGRGLQLLFYSVGIGQISSEVPQNLSASRPQDRQFILSSKKLLLSDSGFYLCAWSVQGTSGYTQYFGPGTRLTVL.

This clone was counted only a few times. The genes are TRBV28 and TRBJ2-3; 11 nucleotides line up with TRBD2. J gave up 4 bases and V 4 bases, and 4 bases lay outside the gene matches. CDR3 length: 15 residues. The germline V gene has CDR1 MDHEN and CDR2 SYDVKM. The CDR3 loop reads CASSYLLAGADTQYF. The CDR3 region has the DNA TGTGCCAGCAGTTACCTACTAGCGGGAGCAGATACGCAGTATTTT.

This clone was detected only a few times. The V gene is TRBV28, the J gene TRBJ1-5; 7 bases fit TRBD1. Germline V CDR1 and CDR2: MDHEN, SYDVKM. Trimming cost V 2 bases and J 4 bases; bases outside gene matches: 5. CDR3 length: 15 amino acids. Written as DNA, the CDR3 is TGTGCCAGCAGTTTAACAGGGGCGAGGAATCAGCCCCAGCATTTT. This sequence encodes CASSLTGARNQPQHF.

V usage is TRBV6-6 and J usage is TRBJ2-1, with 9 nucleotides matching TRBD2. The J segment lost 8 bases and the V segment lost 6 bases, leaving 8 bases of the junction unmatched. From germline, CDR1 is MNHNY and CDR2 SVGAGI (reference sequence). The CDR3 runs to 14 residues. The CDR3 DNA reads as TGTGCCAGCAGACGCCTCGGGACTAGCTATGAGCAGTTCTTC. This sequence encodes CASRRLGTSYEQFF.

This clone was found a few times. The genes are TRBV11-2 and TRBJ2-5, with D possibly being TRBD1 (6 bases). Germline values: CDR1 SGHAT, CDR2 FQNNGV. V gave up 5 bases and J gave up 2 bases, with 12 bases separating them. This CDR3 is 14 amino acids long. The CDR3 nucleotides are TGTGCCAGCAGCGTACAGGGTCGACAAGAGACCCAGTACTTC. It codes for CASSVQGRQETQYF.

DNA of the CDR3: TGCGCCAGCAGCCAAGCTTTATTGGACACAAGCAATCAGCCCCAGCATTTT. Protein sequence: CASSQALLDTSNQPQHF. The rearrangement links TRBV4-3 to TRBJ1-5; D might be TRBD1 (5 bases). The germline V and J ends were trimmed by 1 base and 1 base, with 14 bases remaining between them. The germline V gene encodes CDR1 LGHNA and CDR2 YSLEER. The CDR3 contains 17 residues.

This clone has a handful of counts. V and J are TRBV30 and TRBJ2-1; D might be TRBD1 (6 bases). Germline CDR1 reads GTSNPN; CDR2 reads SVGIG (reference sequence). The CDR3 loop spans 15 amino acids. V lost 5 bases, J lost 2 bases, and 16 bases lay in between. DNA for the CDR3: TGTGCCTGGGGGACCGGGACACTTCCCTACAATGAGCAGTTCTTC. Protein: CAWGTGTLPYNEQFF.

This clone was counted ten times or more. The V and J genes are TRBV28 and TRBJ1-1; D possibly corresponds to TRBD1 (6 bases). The germline gives CDR1 MDHEN, CDR2 SYDVKM. With 1 base removed from V and 7 bases from J, the gap between germline ends came to 7 bases. The CDR3 has 12 amino acids. The CDR3 region has the DNA TGTGCCAGCAGTTTATCGACAGGTGAAGCTTTCTTT. Its protein product is CASSLSTGEAFF.

V and J are TRBV5-6 and TRBJ2-3, with 7 bases lining up with TRBD1. The CDR3 totals 14 residues. Looked up from germline, CDR1 is SGHDT and CDR2 is YYEEEE. The trim removed 6 bases at V and 2 bases at J, leaving 6 bases unmatched. The DNA for the CDR3 is TGTGCCAGCACCCGGGACAGCTACACAGATACGCAGTATTTT. It specifies CASTRDSYTDTQYF.

This clone was observed a few times. This rearrangement joins TRBV5-1 to TRBJ2-1; D is perhaps TRBD1 (6 bases). This CDR3 has 16 residues. Germline V lookup: CDR1 SGHRS, CDR2 YFSETQ. V was cut by 0 bases and J by 1 base, with 11 bases left in between. The DNA of the CDR3 is TGCGCCAGCAGCTTGGCCGGTACAGGGTCCTACAATGAGCAGTTCTTC. Protein product: CASSLAGTGSYNEQFF.

This clone was seen a handful of times. The chain recombines TRBV7-9 with TRBJ2-1; tentative D call: TRBD2 (6 bases). Trimming removed 5 bases from V and 6 bases from J, with 14 bases in between. The CDR3 is made up of 14 amino acids. Germline V gene data show CDR1 as SEHNR and CDR2 as FQNEAQ (reference sequence). The CDR3 region is CASSLLREINEQFF. The CDR3 bases are TGTGCCAGCAGCCTCCTCCGGGAGATCAATGAGCAGTTCTTC.

This clone has a handful of counts. This chain uses TRBV5-4 with TRBJ2-3; 7 bases are shared with TRBD1. From germline, CDR1 is SGHNT and CDR2 YYREEE (reference sequence). V was pared by 0 bases and J by 5 bases, with 9 bases of the junction left unmatched. The CDR3 is 16 residues long. CDR3 nucleotides: TGTGCCAGCAGCTTGGAGGTTGCTAGGGGGCGAGATACGCAGTATTTT. Its protein is CASSLEVARGRDTQYF.

This chain uses TRBV6-1 with TRBJ1-2; 7 positions agree with TRBD1. CDR3 length: 13 amino acids. The V gene's germline CDR1 is MNHNS and CDR2 SASEGT. Germline trimming cut 6 bases from V and 2 bases from J; bases unmatched to any gene: 3. This CDR3 is CASSPQGNYGYTF. CDR3 sequence (DNA): TGTGCCAGCAGCCCACAGGGGAACTATGGCTACACCTTC.